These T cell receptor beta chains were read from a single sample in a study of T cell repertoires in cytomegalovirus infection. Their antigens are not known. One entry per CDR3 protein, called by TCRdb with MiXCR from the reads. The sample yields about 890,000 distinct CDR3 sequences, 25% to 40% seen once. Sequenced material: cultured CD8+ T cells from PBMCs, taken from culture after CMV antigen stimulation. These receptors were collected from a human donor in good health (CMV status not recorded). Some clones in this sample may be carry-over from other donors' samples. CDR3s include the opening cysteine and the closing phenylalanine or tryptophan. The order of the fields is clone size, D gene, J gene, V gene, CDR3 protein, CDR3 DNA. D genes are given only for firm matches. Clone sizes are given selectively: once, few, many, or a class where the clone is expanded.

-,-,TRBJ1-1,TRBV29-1,CSVAEVNTEAFF,TGCAGCGTGGCCGAAGTGAACACTGAAGCTTTCTTT
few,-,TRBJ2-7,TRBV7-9,CASSLEARSGYSYEQYF,TGTGCCAGCAGCTTAGAGGCAAGAAGCGGGTACTCCTACGAGCAGTACTTC
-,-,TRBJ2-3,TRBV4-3,CASSQGPSTDTQYF,TGCGCCAGCAGCCAGGGGCCAAGCACAGATACGCAGTATTTT
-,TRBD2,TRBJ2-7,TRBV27,CASSSGTSYYEQYF,TGTGCCAGCAGTTCCGGGACTAGCTACTACGAGCAGTACTTC
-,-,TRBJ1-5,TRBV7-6,CASSLEHSSGRGQPQHF,TGTGCCAGCAGCTTAGAACATTCGTCGGGGCGCGGACAGCCCCAGCATTTT
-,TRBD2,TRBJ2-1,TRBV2,CASSASSGPVGEQFF,TGTGCCAGCAGTGCCTCTAGCGGGCCAGTGGGTGAGCAGTTCTTC
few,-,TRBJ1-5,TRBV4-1,CASSQGKGDGNQPQHF,TGCGCCAGCAGCCAAGGGAAGGGGGACGGGAATCAGCCCCAGCATTTT
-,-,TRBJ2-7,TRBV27,CASRPYRDPYEQYF,TGTGCCAGCAGACCCTACAGGGACCCCTACGAGCAGTACTTC
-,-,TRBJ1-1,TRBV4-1,CASSPDTLPMNTEAFF,TGCGCCAGCAGCCCCGACACTCTCCCGATGAACACTGAAGCTTTCTTT
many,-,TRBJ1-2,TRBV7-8,CASSLSPQARSLYGYTF,TGTGCCAGCAGCTTATCCCCACAGGCCCGCAGCCTCTATGGCTACACCTTC
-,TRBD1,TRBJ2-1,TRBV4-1,CASSQDSRGLYNEQFF,TGCGCCAGCAGCCAAGATAGCAGGGGGCTCTACAATGAGCAGTTCTTC
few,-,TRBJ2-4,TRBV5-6,CASSLFSSTLNIQYF,TGTGCCAGCAGCTTGTTCTCGTCAACCTTAAACATTCAGTACTTC
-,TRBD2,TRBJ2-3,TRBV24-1,CATSDAGGAQYF,TGTGCCACCAGTGACGCCGGGGGGGCGCAGTATTTT
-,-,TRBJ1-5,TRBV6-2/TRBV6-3,CASTPRALSPQHF,TGTGCCAGCACCCCTCGGGCACTTTCACCTCAGCATTTT
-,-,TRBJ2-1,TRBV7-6,CASSPGVRDEQFF,TGTGCCAGCAGCCCGGGGGTCCGCGATGAGCAGTTCTTC
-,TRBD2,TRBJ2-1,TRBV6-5,CASSYRPILAGDEQFF,TGTGCCAGCAGTTATAGGCCCATACTAGCGGGGGATGAGCAGTTCTTC
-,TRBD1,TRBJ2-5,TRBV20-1,CSALDRGRIETQYF,TGCAGTGCTCTGGACAGGGGGCGCATAGAGACCCAGTACTTC